This TCR beta chain came from a study of cytomegalovirus exposure and HLA in healthy donors. Study outcomes and limitations: Looking again later, the authors saw that most CMV-associated TCR beta chains seemed HLA-restricted. Exclusion as indistinguishable affected some V segments, including TRBV6-2 and TRBV6-3. A later look showed TCR association rates differing by HLA locus, highest for DRB1 and lowest for HLA-C. TCR beta V segments were, for the most part, productive about 87% or about 30% of the time in an earlier analysis.

J was trimmed by 4 bases and V by 4 bases; bases with no gene match: 5. This CDR3 spans 14 amino acids. CDR1 and CDR2 (germline): SGHDT, YYEEEE. Worth noting for this clone: Its target is not known.

PCR involved 60 Vbeta and 13 Jbeta primers. The table came from immunoSEQ multiplex PCR; TCRdb's copy has only in-frame clones and leaves some out. This table has fewer than 150,000 clones, roughly 80% appearing once. The clonotype comes from a man aged 35-49 years in good health and CMV-seronegative. Sequencing was carried out using PBMCs. The V call is TRBV5-6, the J call TRBJ1-5; 7 nucleotides line up with TRBD1. This CDR3 is CASSRGQRNQPQHF. Here the CDR3 DNA reads TGTGCCAGCAGCCGGGGACAGAGAAATCAGCCCCAGCATTTT.